This is a list of T cell receptor beta chains from one sample in a study of T cells expressing NK-cell markers. One entry per CDR3 protein, without DNA, is what TCRdb gives after re-calling the 5' RACE reads. The repertoire table contains about 150,000 distinct CDR3 sequences. Sequenced sample: blood T cells: a sorted CD56 or NKG2C T cell subset, CD4+ or CD8+ T cells, or bulk PBMC T cells (not recorded which). These receptors were taken from a woman in her forties or fifties in good health. The CDR3 runs from the conserved cysteine through the conserved F or W.

j_gene: TRBJ2-3
v_gene: TRBV19
CDR3aa: CASSIGLAGPTDTQYF

j_gene: TRBJ2-1
v_gene: TRBV7-9
CDR3aa: CASFYPGTSADEQFF

j_gene: TRBJ1-2
v_gene: TRBV7-8
CDR3aa: CASSLARGIYGYTF

j_gene: TRBJ2-2
v_gene: TRBV12-3/TRBV12-4
CDR3aa: CASSATWEAGELFF

j_gene: TRBJ2-1
v_gene: TRBV6-1
CDR3aa: CASSDFLAGGTQFF

j_gene: TRBJ2-1
v_gene: TRBV19
CDR3aa: CASSISTYSYNEQFF

j_gene: TRBJ2-1
v_gene: TRBV4-1
CDR3aa: CASSLTPAGGADEQFF

j_gene: TRBJ1-1
v_gene: TRBV6-6
CDR3aa: CASSYRDRVTEAFF

j_gene: TRBJ1-2
v_gene: TRBV5-1
CDR3aa: CASSLDGDNYGYTF

j_gene: TRBJ2-1
v_gene: TRBV5-1
CDR3aa: CASSPGQGPSSYNEQFF

j_gene: TRBJ1-1
v_gene: TRBV28
CDR3aa: CASSFGAYTEAFF

j_gene: TRBJ1-4
v_gene: TRBV4-1
CDR3aa: CASSHRAGGEKLFF

j_gene: TRBJ2-2
v_gene: TRBV6-4
CDR3aa: CASSRASGGDTGELFF

j_gene: TRBJ1-3
v_gene: TRBV3-1
CDR3aa: CASSRDRRNTIYF

j_gene: TRBJ2-1
v_gene: TRBV9
CDR3aa: CASSATSGPNNEQFF

j_gene: TRBJ2-3
v_gene: TRBV9
CDR3aa: CASSVNSISTDTQYF

j_gene: TRBJ2-7
v_gene: TRBV5-6
CDR3aa: CASSFSGINYEQYF